Listed below are T cell receptor beta chains from one sample, sequenced in a study of regulatory T cells in long-lasting Graves disease. MiXCR, run by TCRdb on the multiplex PCR reads, gives a single entry per CDR3 protein. The sample holds about 200,000 distinct CDR3 sequences, less than 20% seen once. These data were also filed under a second study, of T cells in Graves' hyperthyroidism and ophthalmopathy.

This specimen consisted of peripheral blood mononuclear cells (PBMCs), obtained at new diagnosis, from a patient treated with antithyroid drugs. All receptors derive from a woman in her twenties or thirties with Graves disease. The CDR3 runs from the conserved cysteine through the conserved F or W. A D gene is named only where the DNA matches it firmly. Clone size is not always given. Where it is, it says once, few, many or a class for expanded clones.

CDR3 protein,CDR3 DNA,V gene,D gene,clone size,J gene
CAWSSTGMAAQPQHF,TGTGCCTGGAGCTCTACAGGGATGGCGGCACAGCCCCAGCATTTT,TRBV30,NA,many,TRBJ1-5
CSARLAGGNTGELFF,TGCAGTGCTAGACTAGCGGGAGGGAACACCGGGGAGCTGTTTTTT,TRBV20-1,TRBD2,many,TRBJ2-2
CASSYSSENTGAFF,TGTGCCAGCAGTTACAGTAGCGAGAACACTGGAGCTTTCTTT,TRBV6-5,NA,many,TRBJ1-1
CASIGGGSLQETQYF,TGCGCCAGCATTGGGGGCGGGAGTCTCCAAGAGACCCAGTACTTC,TRBV10-1,NA,many,TRBJ2-5
CSVVRDNYGYTF,TGCAGCGTTGTCCGGGACAACTATGGCTACACCTTC,TRBV29-1,NA,many,TRBJ1-2
CASSKKNEQFF,TGTGCCAGCAGCAAGAAGAATGAGCAGTTCTTC,TRBV12-3/TRBV12-4,NA,many,TRBJ2-1
CASSTQGRTEAFF,TGTGCCAGCAGCACCCAGGGACGGACTGAAGCTTTCTTT,TRBV11-1,NA,NA,TRBJ1-1
CSANRDSPYEQYF,TGCAGTGCGAACCGGGACAGCCCCTACGAGCAGTACTTC,TRBV20-1,TRBD1,many,TRBJ2-7
CASSSLMGGVSNYGYTF,TGTGCCAGCAGTTCATTAATGGGGGGGGTTTCGAACTATGGCTACACCTTC,TRBV6-5,NA,many,TRBJ1-2
CASSVQGFNGYTF,TGTGCCAGCAGTGTACAGGGGTTTAATGGCTACACCTTC,TRBV2,TRBD1,many,TRBJ1-2
CASSFSGTGRGYTF,TGTGCCAGCAGTTTCTCCGGGACAGGGAGAGGCTACACCTTC,TRBV28,TRBD1,NA,TRBJ1-2
CASSIVLRPILNYGYTF,TGTGCCAGTAGTATAGTTTTAAGACCGATCCTTAACTATGGCTACACCTTC,TRBV19,NA,few,TRBJ1-2
CASRYRENTEAFF,TGTGCCAGCAGGTACAGGGAGAACACTGAAGCTTTCTTT,TRBV27,NA,NA,TRBJ1-1
CASSSGQGYTGELFF,TGTGCCAGCAGTTCCGGACAGGGTTACACCGGGGAGCTGTTTTTT,TRBV12-3/TRBV12-4,TRBD1,NA,TRBJ2-2
CASSLVGYEQFF,TGTGCCAGCAGCTTAGTGGGGTATGAGCAGTTCTTC,TRBV7-9,NA,few,TRBJ2-1
CASRLANPATQYF,TGCGCCAGCAGGTTAGCGAATCCGGCGACCCAGTACTTC,TRBV5-1,NA,NA,TRBJ2-5
CASIEEGLINQPQHF,TGTGCCAGCATCGAGGAGGGCTTGATCAATCAGCCCCAGCATTTT,TRBV6-2/TRBV6-3,NA,many,TRBJ1-5
CAWNGGTEAFF,TGTGCCTGGAACGGGGGGACAGAAGCTTTCTTT,TRBV30,NA,many,TRBJ1-1
CASSLQALLAKNIQYF,TGTGCCAGCAGTTTGCAGGCACTGCTAGCCAAAAACATTCAGTACTTC,TRBV28,NA,many,TRBJ2-4
CASSVDVAGGETGELFF,TGTGCCAGCAGCGTGGACGTAGCGGGAGGAGAGACCGGGGAGCTGTTTTTT,TRBV9,TRBD2,many,TRBJ2-2
CRGRASGNNEQFF,TGCAGAGGTAGGGCTAGCGGGAACAATGAGCAGTTCTTC,TRBV20-1,TRBD2,NA,TRBJ2-1
CASSLAGQEETQYF,TGCGCCAGCAGCTTGGCGGGACAGGAAGAGACCCAGTACTTC,TRBV5-1,TRBD1,many,TRBJ2-5
CASSSFYGYTF,TGTGCCAGCAGCAGCTTCTATGGCTACACCTTC,TRBV5-6,NA,many,TRBJ1-2
CASSLGVDRGQETQYF,TGCGCCAGCAGCTTGGGGGTTGACAGGGGGCAAGAGACCCAGTACTTC,TRBV5-1,TRBD1,NA,TRBJ2-5
CASSLWGGSRYEQYF,TGTGCCAGCAGCCTATGGGGGGGCTCCCGTTACGAGCAGTACTTC,TRBV5-6,NA,NA,TRBJ2-7
CSVVWQGESEGLPQHF,TGCAGCGTTGTGTGGCAGGGCGAGTCGGAGGGATTGCCCCAGCATTTT,TRBV29-1,NA,many,TRBJ1-5
CAWSVLREQYF,TGTGCCTGGAGTGTCCTCCGGGAGCAGTACTTC,TRBV30,NA,many,TRBJ2-7
CASTSSVRETQYF,TGTGCCAGCACATCTAGCGTGAGAGAGACCCAGTACTTC,TRBV27,NA,NA,TRBJ2-5
CSASERFTDTQYF,TGCAGTGCTAGCGAGCGGTTCACAGATACGCAGTATTTT,TRBV20-1,NA,many,TRBJ2-3
CASSIEGGRTKTQYF,TGTGCCAGTAGTATTGAAGGCGGCAGGACAAAGACCCAGTACTTC,TRBV19,NA,many,TRBJ2-5
CASEGQDNTGELFF,TGTGCCAGCGAGGGACAGGATAACACCGGGGAGCTGTTTTTT,TRBV7-9,TRBD1,few,TRBJ2-2
CASSRPTLETQYF,TGTGCCAGCAGCCGACCGACGTTAGAGACCCAGTACTTC,TRBV7-2,NA,few,TRBJ2-5
CASSIGSGSGEQYF,TGTGCCAGTAGTATCGGTAGCGGGAGTGGCGAGCAGTACTTC,TRBV19,TRBD2,many,TRBJ2-7
CAISESSGNQPQHF,TGTGCCATCAGTGAGTCATCAGGGAATCAGCCCCAGCATTTT,TRBV10-3,NA,many,TRBJ1-5
CASSCSSSGTYNEQFF,TGTGCCAGCAGTTGCTCCTCTAGCGGGACTTACAATGAGCAGTTCTTC,TRBV27,TRBD2,NA,TRBJ2-1
CASGVGSTDTQYF,TGTGCCAGCGGGGTGGGCTCTACAGATACGCAGTATTTT,TRBV5-6,NA,many,TRBJ2-3
CASSPGVNQPQHF,TGTGCCAGTAGCCCAGGGGTAAATCAGCCCCAGCATTTT,TRBV12-3/TRBV12-4,NA,many,TRBJ1-5
CASAPGGTDTQYF,TGCGCCAGCGCCCCGGGGGGGACAGATACGCAGTATTTT,TRBV5-1,TRBD2,NA,TRBJ2-3
CASSSWDLGYGYTF,TGTGCCAGCAGTTCTTGGGACTTGGGGTATGGCTACACCTTC,TRBV28,NA,few,TRBJ1-2
CSASGLGHLEQYF,TGCAGTGCTTCGGGACTCGGGCACCTCGAGCAGTACTTC,TRBV20-1,NA,few,TRBJ2-7
CASSSALGADTQYF,TGTGCCAGCAGCTCGGCATTAGGGGCAGATACGCAGTATTTT,TRBV5-8,NA,many,TRBJ2-3
CASSNQGASYEQYF,TGTGCCAGCAGCAACCAGGGGGCCTCCTACGAGCAGTACTTC,TRBV9,TRBD1,many,TRBJ2-7
CASSFLGKSPLHF,TGTGCCAGCAGTTTTCTCGGGAAATCACCCCTCCACTTT,TRBV12-3/TRBV12-4,NA,NA,TRBJ1-6
CASRRGPAGQYF,TGTGCCAGCAGGAGGGGGCCGGCGGGGCAGTACTTC,TRBV12-3/TRBV12-4,TRBD1,NA,TRBJ2-7
CASSLAASGSLADTQYF,TGTGCCAGCAGTTTAGCGGCTAGCGGGAGCTTGGCAGATACGCAGTATTTT,TRBV12-3/TRBV12-4,TRBD2,many,TRBJ2-3
CASSQERGRTVPGELFF,TGTGCCAGCAGCCAGGAAAGGGGGCGGACGGTTCCCGGGGAGCTGTTTTTT,TRBV7-9,TRBD1,many,TRBJ2-2
CASSGGQGTRPQHF,TGTGCCAGCAGTGGGGGACAGGGAACGCGGCCCCAGCATTTT,TRBV2,TRBD1,many,TRBJ1-5
CASSYAGTGGTEAFF,TGTGCCAGCAGTTACGCCGGGACAGGGGGCACTGAAGCTTTCTTT,TRBV6-9,TRBD1,many,TRBJ1-1